The present TCR beta chain was sequenced within a study of T cells after yellow fever vaccination. TCRdb passed the 5' RACE reads through MiXCR, listing each CDR3 protein once. The table records 120,000 to 150,000 distinct CDR3 sequences, roughly 8.2% of them present only once. Study results and limitations: Booster sampling recovered most clones from primary vaccination (roughly 97% CD4, over 75% CD8).

The table lists this clonotype with many counts. The antigen is not known. Here the sequenced sample was CD4+ T cells sorted from PBMCs, taken 5 days after the yellow fever booster vaccination. The sequence was obtained from a man aged 25-45 years who received the YFV17D yellow fever vaccine.

The DNA of the CDR3 is TGTGCCACCAGAAATACAGGGGGCGAAAGGAATGAGCAGTTCTTC. Encoded protein: CATRNTGGERNEQFF. This chain links TRBV24-1 with TRBJ2-1; 9 bases are a match to TRBD1. V lost 7 bases and J lost 7; bases outside the gene matches: 10. The CDR3 contains 15 residues. Per the germline V gene, CDR1 is KGHDR and CDR2 is SFDVKD.